This T cell receptor (beta chain) came from a study of Tregs in tolerant kidney transplant recipients. V was pared by 7 bases and J by 16 bases, with 10 bases between. The CDR3 is 9 amino acids. Germline assignment: CDR1 MNHEY and CDR2 SMNVEV (reference sequence). TCRdb's copy holds only in-frame clones and misses some; the assay was immunoSEQ multiplex PCR. The sample has more than 90,000 clones, approximately 93% seen once. Related graft donors supplied nonmyeloablative bone marrow transplants, and mixed chimerism was transient. The specimen was CD4+ T cells from blood (PBMCs), collected 12 months after the transplant. The gene calls are TRBV27 and TRBJ2-2; no clear D. The sequence was obtained from a human patient who received a combined kidney and bone marrow transplant. The T cells may come from the graft donor. Here the CDR3 reads CASTSVRFF. As DNA, the CDR3 is TGTGCCAGCACCTCGGTTCGGTTTTTT.